Shown below are 18 T cell receptor beta chains from a single sample sequenced in a study of neurological immune-mediated disorders. TCRdb analysed the 5' RACE reads with MiXCR anew, one entry per CDR3 protein. The data hold about 62,000 distinct CDR3 sequences, with 3.5% to 4.5% observed a single time. Sequencing was performed on PBMCs. The receptors originated from a woman in her fifties or sixties with multiple sclerosis.

A few counts support this clonotype. The V call is TRBV5-1, the J call TRBJ2-4; D gene uncertain. Between the trimmed V and J ends, which lost 4 bases and 5 bases, there was a span of 10 bases. The CDR3 covers 13 residues. CDR1 is SGHRS and CDR2 is YFSETQ in the germline V gene. In DNA form, the CDR3 reads TGCGCCAGCAGCGCTGCAACGGAAAACATTCAGTACTTC. Its translation: CASSAATENIQYF.

The sample holds many counts of this clonotype. The chain carries TRBV14 and TRBJ2-3; D unresolved. This CDR3 contains 13 residues. Germline lookup yields CDR1 SGHDN and CDR2 FVKESK. Deletions cut 4 bases from V and 4 bases from J, with 9 bases between. The CDR3 DNA follows: TGTGCCAGCAGCCGTGGACCCCCAGATACGCAGTATTTT. This sequence encodes CASSRGPPDTQYF.

This clonotype was observed at least ten times. V gene TRBV6-2 or TRBV6-3 combines with J gene TRBJ2-1; no definite D call. The CDR3 loop spans 14 amino acids. Trimming left V 2 bases short and J 2 bases short, with 7 bases between. Germline V gene lookup returns CDR1 MNHEY and CDR2 SVGEGT. CDR3 in DNA: TGTGCCAGCAGTTACGGGTCGGCCTACAATGAGCAGTTCTTC. Its translation: CASSYGSAYNEQFF.

A few counts support this clonotype. Relative to the germline gene, one junction end is altered; a read error may explain this. The chain carries TRBV12-3 or TRBV12-4 and TRBJ2-4; D may be TRBD2 (6 bases). This CDR3 spans 15 amino acids. The CDR3 DNA reads as TGTGCCAGTAGTTTTGGGAGGCTAGCCAAAAACATTCAGTACTTC. Translation: CASSFGRLAKNIQYF.

V and J are TRBV3-1 and TRBJ1-5; no definite D call. V lost 0 bases and J lost 6, with 6 bases in between. The CDR3 has 13 residues. CDR1 and CDR2 from the germline V gene are LGHDT and YNNKEL (reference sequence). CDR3 protein: CASSQDIIQPQHF. CDR3 nucleotides: TGTGCCAGCAGCCAAGATATAATTCAGCCCCAGCATTTT.

The table lists this clonotype with many counts. V is TRBV12-3 or TRBV12-4 and J is TRBJ2-1; 9 bases are a match to TRBD2. J gave up 7 bases and V 3 bases, and 7 bases lay outside the gene matches. The CDR3 spans 15 residues. The CDR3 sequence is CASSFAAGGLNEQFF. As DNA, the CDR3 is TGTGCCAGCAGTTTCGCGGCGGGAGGGCTGAATGAGCAGTTCTTC.

This clonotype was observed a handful of times. J is TRBJ1-2 and V is TRBV20-1; a weak D match, TRBD1 (5 bases). The V and J ends lost 3 bases and 7 bases respectively, with 15 bases between them. Germline lookup yields CDR1 DFQATT and CDR2 SNEGSKA (reference sequence). The CDR3 loop spans 13 amino acids. CDR3 in DNA: TGCAGTGCTAGTCGGCAGGGTGGGGGTGGCTACACCTTC. This encodes CSASRQGGGGYTF.

This clonotype was detected only a few times. V usage is TRBV7-3 and J usage is TRBJ2-3; 9 bases match TRBD2. Germline loops: CDR1 SGHTA, CDR2 FQGTGA. Trimming took 4 bases from V and 3 from J; bases not matched to a gene: 8. This CDR3 is built from 16 residues. The CDR3 loop is CASSSLAGAGTDTQYF. The CDR3 coding sequence is TGTGCCAGCAGCTCTTTAGCGGGAGCCGGGACAGATACGCAGTATTTT.

In this sample, this clonotype turned up many times. The V and J genes are TRBV4-3 and TRBJ1-2; D uncertain. The germline V and J ends were trimmed by 4 bases and 5 bases, with 14 bases remaining between them. This CDR3 contains 14 residues. From germline, CDR1 is LGHNA and CDR2 YSLEER. CDR3 loop: CASSPRRNPYGYTF. The CDR3 DNA reads as TGCGCCAGCAGCCCCCGAAGAAACCCTTATGGCTACACCTTC.

In its sample, this clonotype was seen many times. The chain joins TRBV20-1 to TRBJ2-5; TRBD1 matches at 9 bases. The CDR3 loop spans 15 amino acids. CDR1 and CDR2 from the germline V gene are DFQATT and SNEGSKA (reference sequence). The V segment lost 1 base and the J segment 1 base; nucleotides outside the gene matches: 4. CDR3: CSARGDRVAQETQYF. The DNA for the CDR3 is TGCAGTGCTAGAGGGGACAGGGTCGCCCAAGAGACCCAGTACTTC.

This clonotype has at least ten counts. The chain is built from TRBV5-1 and TRBJ2-2, with 10 bases identical to TRBD2. The germline CDR1 and CDR2 sequences are SGHRS and YFSETQ. CDR3 length equals 14 residues. V lost 5 bases, J lost 4 bases, and 2 bases stayed unmatched. CDR3 region: CASRLAGSTGELFF. The CDR3 DNA reads TGCGCCAGCAGACTAGCGGGAAGCACCGGGGAGCTGTTTTTT. Full variable domain (outside the CDR3, taken from reference TRBV5-1 and TRBJ2-2): KAGVTQTPRYLIKTRGQQVTLSCSPISGHRSVSWYQQTPGQGLQFLFEYFSETQRNKGNFPGRFSGRQFSNSRSEMNVSTLELGDSALYLCASRLAGSTGELFFGEGSRLTVL.

At least ten counts were recorded for this clonotype. This chain uses TRBV20-1 with TRBJ1-5; D ambiguous. The CDR3 runs to 14 residues. Germline V gives CDR1 DFQATT, CDR2 SNEGSKA (reference sequence). V dropped 1 base and J dropped 6 bases, with 13 bases sitting between them. The CDR3, as DNA: TGCAGTGCTAGAGCAGGAAAGGGTGGTCAGCCCCAGCATTTT. Residues: CSARAGKGGQPQHF.

In its sample, this clonotype was seen many times. The rearrangement uses TRBV20-1 and TRBJ2-1; 11 nucleotides line up with TRBD2. The CDR3 is 15 residues long. The junction had 5 bases not matched to a gene; V was cut back by 4 bases and J by 3 bases. Looked up from germline, CDR1 is DFQATT and CDR2 is SNEGSKA (reference sequence). CDR3 amino acids: CSAIRLAGRYNEQFF. CDR3 sequence (DNA): TGCAGTGCTATCAGACTAGCGGGACGCTACAATGAGCAGTTCTTC.

This clonotype was recorded at least ten times. The CDR3 sequence is CASSFGAYYEQYF. In DNA form, the CDR3 reads TGTGCCAGCAGTTTTGGGGCTTACTACGAGCAGTACTTC. The rearrangement links TRBV12-3 or TRBV12-4 to TRBJ2-7, with a possible D match to TRBD1 (5 bases). The CDR3 spans 13 residues. The V gene lost 3 bases and the J gene lost 3 bases, with 9 bases spanning the gap.

This clonotype was counted ten times or more. The chain recombines TRBV20-1 with TRBJ2-1; 8 bases map to TRBD2. V shed 2 bases, J shed 8 bases, and the junction held 11 bases outside the gene matches. The CDR3 length is 15 residues. CDR1 DFQATT and CDR2 SNEGSKA come from the germline V gene (reference sequence). The CDR3 DNA reads as TGCAGTGCTAGACCATCCTCCAGGCGGGAGGATGAGCAGTTCTTC. Amino acid sequence: CSARPSSRREDEQFF.

The chain couples TRBV18 to TRBJ2-1, with D perhaps matching TRBD1 (5 bases). Trimming pared 2 bases from V and 0 bases from J, leaving 14 bases between. This CDR3 region has 17 residues. The germline V gene encodes CDR1 KGHSH and CDR2 LQKENI. CDR3 DNA sequence: TGTGCCAGCTCACCAGCGGCAGGGCCGAGCTCCTACAATGAGCAGTTCTTC. Protein sequence: CASSPAAGPSSYNEQFF.

This clonotype was detected ten times or more. The CDR3 DNA sequence: TGCAGTGCTATCCGGGAACCCTCCGAATATGGCTACACCTTC. Residues: CSAIREPSEYGYTF. The genes are TRBV20-1 and TRBJ1-2; D unresolved. The CDR3 has 14 residues. Looked up from germline, CDR1 is DFQATT and CDR2 is SNEGSKA (reference sequence). The V gene lost 4 bases and the J gene lost 5 bases, with 17 bases spanning the gap.

The table lists this clonotype with many counts. This chain connects TRBV9 to TRBJ2-2; the D is unclear. Trimming removed 4 bases at V and 2 bases at J, with 12 bases between. Germline CDR1 SGDLS, CDR2 YYNGEE. The CDR3 sequence is 15 residues long. The DNA for the CDR3 is TGTGCCAGCAGCCCTCTGCCGGGTAACACCGGGGAGCTGTTTTTT. It yields the protein CASSPLPGNTGELFF.